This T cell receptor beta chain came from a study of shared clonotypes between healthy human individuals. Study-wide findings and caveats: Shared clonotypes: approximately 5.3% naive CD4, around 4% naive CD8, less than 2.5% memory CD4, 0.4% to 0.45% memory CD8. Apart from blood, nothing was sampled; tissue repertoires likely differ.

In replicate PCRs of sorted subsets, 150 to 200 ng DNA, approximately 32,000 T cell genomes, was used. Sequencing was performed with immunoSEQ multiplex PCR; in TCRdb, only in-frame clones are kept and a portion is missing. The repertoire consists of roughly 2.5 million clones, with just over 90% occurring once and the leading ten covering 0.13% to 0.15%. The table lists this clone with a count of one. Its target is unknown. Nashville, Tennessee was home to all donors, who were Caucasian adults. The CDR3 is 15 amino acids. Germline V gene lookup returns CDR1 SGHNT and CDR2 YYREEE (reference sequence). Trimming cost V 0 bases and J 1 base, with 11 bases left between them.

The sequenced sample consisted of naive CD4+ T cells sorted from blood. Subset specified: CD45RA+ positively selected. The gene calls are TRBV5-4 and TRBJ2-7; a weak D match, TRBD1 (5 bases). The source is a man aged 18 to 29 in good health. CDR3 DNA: TGTGCCAGCAGCTTGGGGGGCAGCCCATCCTACGAGCAGTACTTC. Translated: CASSLGGSPSYEQYF.